One sample yielded the 21 T cell receptor beta chains listed below, sequenced in a study of technical replicates of blood from a handful of donors. This table comes from immunoSEQ multiplex PCR, and its TCRdb copy is limited to in-frame clones, with some not included. Counted here are tens of thousands of clones, around nine tenths occurring once; the ten biggest clones make up around 0.37%. The sample was T cells isolated from PBMCs. These receptors originate from a human donor in good health.

The V call is TRBV28, the J call TRBJ2-2; a possible D gene is TRBD1 (6 bases). V lost 7 bases and J 11 bases, leaving 14 bases between the germline ends. The CDR3 extends over 12 amino acids. Per germline, CDR1 MDHEN and CDR2 SYDVKM. CDR3 amino acids: CASKLTGRELFF. The CDR3, as DNA: TGTGCCAGCAAACTGACAGGCCGTGAGCTGTTTTTT. The full variable domain, in which reference TRBV28 and TRBJ2-2 provide the parts outside the CDR3, is DVKVTQSSRYLVKRTGEKVFLECVQDMDHENMFWYRQDPGLGLRLIYFSYDVKMKEKGDIPEGYSVSREKKERFSLILESASTNQTSMYLCASKLTGRELFFGEGSRLTVL.

This chain links TRBV7-3 with TRBJ2-7; 14 bases match TRBD2. Unmatched junction bases numbered 3, after V lost 5 bases and J lost 3 bases. CDR1 is SGHTA, CDR2 FQGTGA, per germline. This CDR3 comprises 15 residues. The chain's CDR3 is CASSAGTSGSYEQYF. The CDR3 nucleotides read TGTGCCAGCAGCGCAGGGACTAGCGGGAGCTACGAGCAGTACTTC. Complete variable domain (other parts from reference TRBV7-3 and TRBJ2-7): GAGVSQTPSNKVTEKGKYVELRCDPISGHTALYWYRQSLGQGPEFLIYFQGTGAADDSGLPNDRFFAVRPEGSVSTLKIQRTERGDSAVYLCASSAGTSGSYEQYFGPGTRLTVT.

V and J are TRBV25-1 and TRBJ2-7; D might be TRBD1 (6 bases). V lost 7 bases and J lost 4, with 20 bases in between. Germline V gene sequence: CDR1 MGHDK, CDR2 SYGVNS. The CDR3 is made up of 15 amino acids. CDR3: CASNEWAGDHYEQYF. The CDR3 region has the DNA TGTGCCAGCAACGAATGGGCAGGGGACCATTACGAGCAGTACTTC.

The chain employs TRBV7-9 and TRBJ2-7, with 8 nucleotides matching TRBD1. The V and J ends lost 5 bases and 3 bases, in that order; junction bases with no gene match: 15. CDR1 is SEHNR, CDR2 FQNEAQ, per germline (reference sequence). CDR3 length: 17 residues. CDR3 amino acids: CASSQGQGLRPFYEQYF. DNA of the CDR3: TGTGCCAGCAGCCAAGGACAGGGCCTAAGACCTTTCTACGAGCAGTACTTC.

The chain joins TRBV9 to TRBJ2-3; D is perhaps TRBD2 (5 bases). CDR1 is SGDLS, CDR2 YYNGEE, per germline. The V gene lost 1 base and the J gene lost 3 bases, with 12 bases spanning the gap. CDR3 length: 15 residues. The CDR3 DNA reads TGTGCCAGCAGCGTATGGTTCGGGGAAACAGATACGCAGTATTTT. Translated: CASSVWFGETDTQYF.

The chain is built from TRBV9 and TRBJ2-7; D is uncertain. This CDR3 has 14 residues. The V end was cut by 7 bases, the J end by 0 bases, with 14 bases between. In germline, CDR1 is SGDLS, CDR2 YYNGEE. CDR3 region: CASSKRVDSYEQYF. The DNA of the CDR3 is TGTGCCAGCTCAAAGAGAGTAGACTCCTACGAGCAGTACTTC.

The chain carries TRBV10-3 and TRBJ1-1, with 10 bases that match TRBD1. This CDR3 comprises 16 residues. The trim removed 7 bases at V and 6 bases at J, leaving 14 bases unmatched. Germline lookup yields CDR1 ENHRY and CDR2 SYGVKD. In DNA, the CDR3 is TGTGCCATCACCGGGACAGGGGAAGGTTCCAGCGCTGAAGCTTTCTTT. Protein product: CAITGTGEGSSAEAFF.

CDR3 coding DNA: TGTGCCAGCAGTTTTAGACAGGGGGTTGAAGGCTACACCTTC. Protein product: CASSFRQGVEGYTF. The chain links TRBV5-4 to TRBJ1-2; 9 bases map to TRBD1. In germline, CDR1 is SGHNT, CDR2 YYREEE (reference sequence). The CDR3 has 14 residues. Germline trimming cut 5 bases from V and 8 bases from J; bases unmatched to any gene: 10.

The chain carries TRBV5-4 and TRBJ1-5; 7 bases are a match to TRBD1. Per the germline V gene, CDR1 is SGHNT and CDR2 is YYREEE (reference sequence). V trimming: 4 bases; J trimming: 5 bases; junction bases outside the gene matches: 21. The CDR3 is 19 residues long. CDR3 sequence (DNA): TGTGCCAGCAGCCAACCCACCGGGACAGTCTTCCCTGGGGATCAGCCCCAGCATTTT. Amino acids: CASSQPTGTVFPGDQPQHF. Full variable domain (rest looked up from reference TRBV5-4 and TRBJ1-5): ETGVTQSPTHLIKTRGQQVTLRCSSQSGHNTVSWYQQALGQGPQFIFQYYREEENGRGNFPPRFSGLQFPNYSSELNVNALELDDSALYLCASSQPTGTVFPGDQPQHFGDGTRLSIL.

The rearrangement joins TRBV18 to TRBJ2-5; D perhaps matches TRBD2 (5 bases). V was shortened by 2 bases and J by 5 bases, with 9 bases between the two germline ends. The germline gives CDR1 KGHSH, CDR2 LQKENI. The length of the CDR3 is 13 residues. In nucleotides, the CDR3 is TGTGCCAGCTCACCAAGCGGAAGCGAGACCCAGTACTTC. Its protein is CASSPSGSETQYF.

V and J are TRBV6-1 and TRBJ1-1, with D perhaps TRBD1 (5 bases). Trimming took off 6 bases at V and 6 bases at J, with 14 bases between the two ends. The CDR3 sequence is 13 residues long. Germline V gene data show CDR1 as MNHNS and CDR2 as SASEGT. The DNA for the CDR3 is TGTGCCAGCAGCTTTGACAGACGGGCTGAAGCTTTCTTT. This codes for CASSFDRRAEAFF.

This clone appeared a single time. The chain is built from TRBV19 and TRBJ1-1; 12 positions match TRBD1. Losses at the gene ends were 8 bases for V and 10 bases for J; bases not matched to a gene: 11. Looked up from germline, CDR1 is LNHDA and CDR2 is SQIVND (reference sequence). The CDR3 covers 14 residues. The CDR3 coding sequence is TGTGCCAGTGGACACCGGGACAGGGGGCTAGGAGCTTTCTTT. Its translation: CASGHRDRGLGAFF.

This chain connects TRBV30 to TRBJ2-3; 7 bases are shared with TRBD1. CDR3 size: 14 residues. Germline CDR1 reads GTSNPN; CDR2 reads SVGIG (reference sequence). The V gene end was trimmed by 0 bases and the J gene end by 2 bases; junction bases not matched to a gene: 2. CDR3 DNA sequence: TGTGCCTGGAGTGTACAGGGGAACACAGATACGCAGTATTTT. Amino acid sequence: CAWSVQGNTDTQYF. Full variable domain (outside the CDR3, taken from reference TRBV30 and TRBJ2-3): SQTIHQWPATLVQPVGSPLSLECTVEGTSNPNLYWYRQAAGRGLQLLFYSVGIGQISSEVPQNLSASRPQDRQFILSSKKLLLSDSGFYLCAWSVQGNTDTQYFGPGTRLTVL.

CDR3: CASSRMDRGYNEQFF. As DNA, the CDR3 is TGTGCCAGCAGCCGAATGGACAGGGGATACAATGAGCAGTTCTTC. V is TRBV14 and J is TRBJ2-1, with 9 bases matching TRBD1. CDR3 length equals 15 residues. V lost 4 bases and J lost 4; bases outside the gene matches: 5. Germline V gene data show CDR1 as SGHDN and CDR2 as FVKESK. Complete variable domain (other parts from reference TRBV14 and TRBJ2-1): EAGVTQFPSHSVIEKGQTVTLRCDPISGHDNLYWYRRVMGKEIKFLLHFVKESKQDESGMPNNRFLAERTGGTYSTLKVQPAELEDSGVYFCASSRMDRGYNEQFFGPGTRLTVL.

This clone came up a few times. The chain carries TRBV30 and TRBJ1-5; TRBD1 aligns across 7 bases. The CDR3 loop spans 13 amino acids. Germline CDR1 is GTSNPN and CDR2 is SVGIG (reference sequence). J was trimmed by 4 bases and V by 3 bases; bases with no gene match: 3. CDR3 in amino acids: CAWSQQGNQPQHF. The CDR3 DNA sequence: TGTGCCTGGAGCCAACAGGGGAATCAGCCCCAGCATTTT.

The CDR3 loop is CSVGAGNTIYF. In DNA, the CDR3 is TGCAGCGTTGGCGCGGGAAACACCATATATTTT. The chain has TRBV29-1 and TRBJ1-3; D is uncertain. The CDR3 length is 11 residues. V lost 4 bases to trimming and J lost 4 bases, with 5 bases between them. The germline V gene encodes CDR1 SQVTM and CDR2 ANQGSEA.

CDR3 loop: CATRTGWDNQPQHF. CDR3 DNA sequence: TGTGCCACCAGGACAGGGTGGGACAATCAGCCCCAGCATTTT. This chain joins TRBV27 and TRBJ1-5, with 8 bases fitting TRBD1. The CDR3 length is 14 residues. From germline, CDR1 is MNHEY and CDR2 SMNVEV (reference sequence). Losses at the gene ends were 10 bases for V and 3 bases for J; bases not matched to a gene: 8.

The gene calls are TRBV19 and TRBJ1-1; D not resolved. V shed 0 bases and J shed 0 bases, with 14 bases lying between them. There are 17 residues in the CDR3. Germline values: CDR1 LNHDA, CDR2 SQIVND (reference sequence). In nucleotides, the CDR3 is TGTGCCAGTAGTATAGATCTTGGGGTAGCGGTGAACACTGAAGCTTTCTTT. This gives the protein CASSIDLGVAVNTEAFF. Complete variable domain (other parts from reference TRBV19 and TRBJ1-1): DGGITQSPKYLFRKEGQNVTLSCEQNLNHDAMYWYRQDPGQGLRLIYYSQIVNDFQKGDIAEGYSVSREKKESFPLTVTSAQKNPTAFYLCASSIDLGVAVNTEAFFGQGTRLTVV.

V usage is TRBV5-1 and J usage is TRBJ2-4; 8 bases are a match to TRBD2. The CDR3 is 18 amino acids. J lost 6 bases, V lost 4 bases, and 18 bases had no gene match. CDR1 is SGHRS and CDR2 is YFSETQ in the germline V gene. CDR3 DNA: TGCGCCAGCAGCCCTGAGGGGGGGGGTAGCGGGACCAGAAACATTCAGTACTTC. It is translated as CASSPEGGGSGTRNIQYF. Variable domain in full (rest from reference TRBV5-1 and TRBJ2-4): KAGVTQTPRYLIKTRGQQVTLSCSPISGHRSVSWYQQTPGQGLQFLFEYFSETQRNKGNFPGRFSGRQFSNSRSEMNVSTLELGDSALYLCASSPEGGGSGTRNIQYFGAGTRLSVL.

V and J are TRBV7-9 and TRBJ1-1; 8 bases line up with TRBD1. This CDR3 spans 14 amino acids. Germline CDR1 reads SEHNR; CDR2 reads FQNEAQ (reference sequence). V shed 7 bases, J shed 10 bases, and the junction held 14 bases outside the gene matches. The CDR3 coding sequence is TGTGCCAGCATTAAAACCGGACAGGGCCCTTCAGCTTTCTTT. This encodes CASIKTGQGPSAFF.

This clone was observed a single time. The J gene is TRBJ1-2, the V gene TRBV6-1; 8 bases map to TRBD1. With 4 bases clipped from V and 1 base from J, the junction kept 5 bases outside the gene matches. Germline CDR1 reads MNHNS; CDR2 reads SASEGT. This CDR3 has 15 amino acids. Here the CDR3 reads CASSASTGVNYGYTF. The CDR3 nucleotides are TGTGCCAGCAGTGCATCGACAGGGGTTAACTATGGCTACACCTTC.